This note documents a single TCR beta chain sequence. The antigen is unknown. This sample was taken from a study of OX40 agonist ivuxolimab in advanced cancers. The wider study: The dose-escalation cohort was roughly 83% male, with a mean age of about 56 years, ranging about 23 to 80. Study observations and caveats: There were also nonresponders showing low normalized T-cell clonal expansion.

No patient had autoimmune disease or received systemic immunosuppression. Using immunoSEQ multiplex PCR, the repertoire was profiled, and TCRdb retains in-frame clones only, with some absent. The data contain fewer than 60,000 clones, 80% to 90% of them singletons. CDR3 length: 14 residues. The V gene lost 2 bases and the J gene lost 2 bases, with 7 bases spanning the gap. Germline V CDR1 and CDR2: MNHNS, SASEGT. The TCR sequence derives from an adult with an advanced solid tumor such as melanoma, head and neck, liver or kidney cancer. The sample was CD4+ or CD8+ T cells sorted from blood, taken in a trial of the OX40 agonist ivuxolimab. V and J are TRBV6-1 and TRBJ2-1; TRBD1 might be the D (6 bases). CDR3: CASSEQGPYNEQFF. The DNA for the CDR3 is TGTGCCAGCAGTGAACAGGGGCCCTACAATGAGCAGTTCTTC.